The rows below give T cell receptor beta chains drawn from one sample of a study of blood T cells in healthy people across ages. TCRdb reanalysed the 5' RACE reads using MiXCR and keeps one entry per CDR3 protein. The sample shows over 1,500,000 distinct CDR3 sequences, around 50% of them seen only once. The sample taken for sequencing was blood. Receptors originate from a woman in her thirties or forties in good health. CDR3s include the opening cysteine and the closing phenylalanine or tryptophan. Each record gives: D gene, V gene, clone size, J gene, CDR3 DNA, CDR3 protein. The D gene is left open where the match is weak. The size entry is marked missing in some rows and otherwise reads once, few, many or a size class.

TRBD1	TRBV6-1	.	TRBJ1-2	TGTGCCAGCAGTGAATTCGGACAGGGCTATGGCTACACCTTC	CASSEFGQGYGYTF
.	TRBV6-6	.	TRBJ2-5	TGTGCCAGCAGGGAGACTGGGAGGCAAGAGACCCAGTACTTC	CASRETGRQETQYF
TRBD1	TRBV5-5	few	TRBJ1-2	TGTGCCAGCAGCTTGACAGGGGAGATTAACTATGGCTACACCTTC	CASSLTGEINYGYTF
TRBD1	TRBV7-9	many	TRBJ2-5	TGTGCCAGCAGTTTAGGGACAGGGGGTGAAGAGACCCAGTACTTC	CASSLGTGGEETQYF
.	TRBV5-6	.	TRBJ2-5	TGTGCCAGCAGCTTGGCCCAGGGCCGTGGGACCCAGTACTTC	CASSLAQGRGTQYF
.	TRBV20-1	.	TRBJ1-2	TGCAGTGACCGGCCCATGGGTAAGGATGGCTACACCTTC	CSDRPMGKDGYTF
.	TRBV20-1	.	TRBJ2-6	TGCAGTGCTAGAGATTACGCGGGATCTGGGGCCAACGTCCTGACTTTC	CSARDYAGSGANVLTF
.	TRBV24-1	.	TRBJ2-5	TGTGCCACCAGTGATCCCTACAGTATTCAAGAGACCCAGTACTTC	CATSDPYSIQETQYF
TRBD1	TRBV6-1	.	TRBJ1-5	TGTGCCACCCATCGCGGACAGGGAACCCTTTTTAGCAATCAGCCCCAGCATTTT	CATHRGQGTLFSNQPQHF
TRBD1	TRBV18	.	TRBJ2-5	TGTGCCAGCTTACCGACAGGGGCCGAGACCCAGTACTTC	CASLPTGAETQYF
.	TRBV4-2	.	TRBJ1-4	TGTGCCAGCAGCCAAGGCATGTCAGCAGGGTCGGGAAAACTGTTTTTT	CASSQGMSAGSGKLFF
TRBD2	TRBV28	.	TRBJ2-3	TGTGCCAGCAGTCGGCTAGCGGGGGGCCCGACTAGCACAGATACGCAGTATTTT	CASSRLAGGPTSTDTQYF
.	TRBV24-1	few	TRBJ2-3	TGTGCCACCAGTGCCCTGGGTACGCAGTATTTT	CATSALGTQYF
.	TRBV9	few	TRBJ2-1	TGTGCCAGCAGCGGTGCCGTGGGACGGCCCTACAATGAGCAGTTCTTC	CASSGAVGRPYNEQFF
TRBD1	TRBV28	few	TRBJ2-5	TGTGCCAGCAGCTTAGAAGGGGGCTACAAAGAGACCCAGTACTTC	CASSLEGGYKETQYF
.	TRBV5-1	.	TRBJ2-1	TGCGCCAGCAGCTTCAGGCCCGCTCCGGATGAGCAGTTCTTC	CASSFRPAPDEQFF
TRBD2	TRBV11-2	few	TRBJ2-3	TGTGCCAGCAGCTTAATCTGGGGAGGACTAGCGGGGGGGCTGGATACGCAGTATTTT	CASSLIWGGLAGGLDTQYF
.	TRBV10-3	few	TRBJ1-2	TGTGCCATCAGTGAGTCGCCCAGATATGGCTACACCTTC	CAISESPRYGYTF
.	TRBV11-2	.	TRBJ2-7	TGTGCCAGCAGCTCCATTACAGGGAATCCCTACGAGCAGTACTTC	CASSSITGNPYEQYF
.	TRBV3-1	few	TRBJ1-2	TGTGCCAGCAGCCATGAGGGGACTAGAGACTATGGCTACACCTTC	CASSHEGTRDYGYTF
.	TRBV4-3	.	TRBJ1-2	TGCGCCAGCAGCCAAGTACATAACTATGGCTACACCTTC	CASSQVHNYGYTF
.	TRBV4-3	.	TRBJ2-5	TGCGCCAGCAGCCAAGAAGCTCGGACGGTCCAAGAGACCCAGTACTTC	CASSQEARTVQETQYF
.	TRBV4-2	.	TRBJ2-3	TGTGCCAGCAGACTCGCGGACAAATCTAGCACAGATACGCAGTATTTT	CASRLADKSSTDTQYF
.	TRBV7-3	.	TRBJ2-1	TGTGCCAGCAGCACTACAACAGGGAGTCTGTTCTTC	CASSTTTGSLFF
.	TRBV6-5	.	TRBJ1-1	TGTGCCAGCAGTTACTCTAGGGTGATTGGGGGAAAAGAAGCTTTCTTT	CASSYSRVIGGKEAFF
TRBD1	TRBV20-1	few	TRBJ1-5	TGCAGTGCTAGAGACCCGACAGGGCGACAGCCCCAGCATTTT	CSARDPTGRQPQHF
.	TRBV5-1	.	TRBJ2-7	TGCGCCAGCAGCTTGACTCCGACAGGCAACTCCTACGAGCAGTACTTC	CASSLTPTGNSYEQYF
.	TRBV12-3/TRBV12-4	.	TRBJ2-5	TGTGCCAGCAGTCCTTGGGCTGGGGTCCGAGAGACCCAGTACTTC	CASSPWAGVRETQYF
.	TRBV28	.	TRBJ1-2	TGTGCCAGCAGCCTTACACCTTTCTATGGCTACACCTTC	CASSLTPFYGYTF
TRBD2	TRBV5-1	.	TRBJ2-1	TGCGCCAGCAGCCGTAGCGGGGTTCCCTCCTACAATGAGCAGTTCTTC	CASSRSGVPSYNEQFF
.	TRBV9	.	TRBJ2-3	TGTGCCAGCAGCGTAGGCTCCGTCGGGACAGATACGCAGTATTTT	CASSVGSVGTDTQYF
TRBD1	TRBV13	.	TRBJ2-1	TGTGCCAGCAGCTCCCGACGACAGGGGAGTATCAATGAGCAGTTCTTC	CASSSRRQGSINEQFF
.	TRBV16	.	TRBJ2-3	TGTGCCAGCAGCCAAGCGGACAAGACGCAGTATTTT	CASSQADKTQYF
.	TRBV28	.	TRBJ2-3	TGTGCCAGCAGGGGGGAAACGAAAAGCACAGATACGCAGTATTTT	CASRGETKSTDTQYF
.	TRBV4-3	once	TRBJ1-2	TGCGCCAGCAGCCAAGATACGGACTCTCGTTATGGCTACACCTTC	CASSQDTDSRYGYTF
.	TRBV4-2	few	TRBJ1-2	TGTGCCAGCAGCCAAGATAAGGGCAGGGGACGCGGCTACACCTTC	CASSQDKGRGRGYTF
TRBD1	TRBV4-3	once	TRBJ1-2	TGCGCCAGCAGCCTGCTAGGGGGACAGTATGGCTACACCTTC	CASSLLGGQYGYTF